This section outlines one TCR beta chain sequence together with its context. Its antigen remains unidentified. The source of the sample is a study of Ad26.COV2.S vaccination and SARS-CoV-2 variants. General study findings and limits: An underestimation of total T cell responses may have resulted from the TCR breadth and depth analyses.

V lost 0 bases to trimming and J lost 7 bases, with 11 bases between them. Germline V gene sequence: CDR1 SGHRS, CDR2 YFSETQ. The CDR3 contains 15 residues. This table comes from immunoSEQ multiplex PCR, and its TCRdb copy is limited to in-frame clones, with some not included. Of around 170,000 clones in the sample, approximately 88% are singletons; the top ten hold 5.5% to 6%. The clonotype originates from a human donor who had recovered from COVID-19. The input for sequencing was peripheral blood, taken after recovery from COVID-19. The chain carries TRBV5-1 and TRBJ1-6; D uncertain. The CDR3 spells CASSLDVPGNSPLHF. In nucleotides, the CDR3 is TGCGCCAGCAGCTTGGACGTCCCGGGGAATTCACCCCTCCACTTT.